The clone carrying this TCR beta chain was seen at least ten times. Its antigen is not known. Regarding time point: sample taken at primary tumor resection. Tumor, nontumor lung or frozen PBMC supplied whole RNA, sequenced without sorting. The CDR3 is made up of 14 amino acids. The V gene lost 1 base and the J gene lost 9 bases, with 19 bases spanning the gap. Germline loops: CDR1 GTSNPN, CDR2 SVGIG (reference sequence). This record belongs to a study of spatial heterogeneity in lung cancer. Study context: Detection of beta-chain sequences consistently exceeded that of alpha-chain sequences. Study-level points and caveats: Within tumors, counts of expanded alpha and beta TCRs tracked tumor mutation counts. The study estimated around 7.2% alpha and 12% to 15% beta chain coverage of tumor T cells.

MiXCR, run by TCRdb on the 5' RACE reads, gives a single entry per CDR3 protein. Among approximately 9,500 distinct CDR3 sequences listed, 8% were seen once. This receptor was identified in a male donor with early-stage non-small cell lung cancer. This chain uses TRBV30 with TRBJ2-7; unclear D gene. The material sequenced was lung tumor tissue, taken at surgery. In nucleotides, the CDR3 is TGTGCCTGGAGTGGACCAGCTCCCTTAATTAGGCAGTACTTC. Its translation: CAWSGPAPLIRQYF. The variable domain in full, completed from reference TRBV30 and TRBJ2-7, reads SQTIHQWPATLVQPVGSPLSLECTVEGTSNPNLYWYRQAAGRGLQLLFYSVGIGQISSEVPQNLSASRPQDRQFILSSKKLLLSDSGFYLCAWSGPAPLIRQYFGPGTRLTVT.